Listed here are 2 T cell receptor beta chains from one sample, sequenced in a study of blood T cell repertoires in COVID-19. Profiling relied on immunoSEQ multiplex PCR, and the TCRdb table lists in-frame clones only, not all of them. The sample consists of some 15,000 clones, 60% to 85% of them appearing once. Sequences were obtained from peripheral blood. These receptors came from a man in his fifties or sixties with acute or convalescent COVID-19.

The rearrangement joins TRBV19 to TRBJ1-6, with TRBD1 matching 8 bases. CDR1 is LNHDA and CDR2 is SQIVND in the germline V gene (reference sequence). The CDR3 covers 15 residues. V was pared by 6 bases and J by 4 bases, with 5 bases of the junction left unmatched. The CDR3 nucleotides read TGTGCCAGTAGGACAGGGGCTATGTATAATTCACCCCTCCACTTT. It codes for CASRTGAMYNSPLHF.

The chain joins TRBV9 to TRBJ1-1; D is possibly TRBD1 (6 bases). V lost 4 bases to trimming and J lost 4 bases, with 14 bases between them. Looked up from germline, CDR1 is SGDLS and CDR2 is YYNGEE. The CDR3 has 14 residues. The CDR3 region has the DNA TGTGCCAGCAGCCCGAGGACAGAAGCCACTGAAGCTTTCTTT. The encoded protein is CASSPRTEATEAFF.